The clone carrying this T cell receptor beta chain was seen only a few times. Its antigen is unknown. The data were produced by immunoSEQ multiplex PCR, yet TCRdb's version contains in-frame clones alone and is incomplete. The table records 200,000 to 300,000 clones, more than 65% of them present only once. Thawed PBMCs were FACS-sorted into unstimulated CD4+CD25+CD127- regulatory T cells, CD4+CD25- non-regulatory cells, CD4 and CD8 cells. These data originate in a study of Tregs in tolerant kidney transplant recipients. Study-level findings and limits: Activated donor B cell expansion appeared to reveal the most relevant donor-specific TCRbeta repertoire.

The CDR3 covers 14 residues. Germline V gives CDR1 SGHTA, CDR2 FQGTGA. Trimming at V came to 3 bases and at J to 6 bases, leaving 1 base not matched to a gene. The chain is built from TRBV7-3 and TRBJ2-1; 11 bases line up with TRBD2. The sequenced sample was CD4+ T cells from blood. The sequence was obtained from a human donor in good health. CDR3 nucleotides: TGTGCCAGCAGCTTCACTAGCGGGAGCAATGAGCAGTTCTTC. It specifies CASSFTSGSNEQFF.